The present entry profiles one T cell receptor beta chain with its context. Antigen unknown. The libraries of TRB cDNA were constructed through 5' RACE using UMI labels. TCRdb reprocessed the 5' RACE reads and reports one entry per CDR3 protein, with no DNA. This repertoire includes 130,000 to 150,000 distinct CDR3 sequences. These data come from a study of CXCR3-negative and CXCR3-positive naive CD8 T cells. Study conclusions and caveats: A higher hydrophobicity marked the TRB CDR3s of CXCR3-positive naive cells versus CXCR3-negative naive cells.

This clonotype originated in a human donor in good health. Some clones in this sample may be carry-over from other donors' samples. The sample comprised naive CXCR3+ CD8+ T cells from blood. As to subset: CD45RO-CCR7+CD27+CD95- naive CD8+ T cells expressing CXCR3 (TNR3+).

The CDR3 is CASSLDTGTGNTIYF. The V gene is TRBV3-1, the J gene TRBJ1-3; the D call of TRBD1 rests on TCRdb alone, since no DNA is present to check it. The CDR3 loop spans 15 amino acids. Per the germline V gene, CDR1 is LGHDT and CDR2 is YNNKEL (reference sequence).